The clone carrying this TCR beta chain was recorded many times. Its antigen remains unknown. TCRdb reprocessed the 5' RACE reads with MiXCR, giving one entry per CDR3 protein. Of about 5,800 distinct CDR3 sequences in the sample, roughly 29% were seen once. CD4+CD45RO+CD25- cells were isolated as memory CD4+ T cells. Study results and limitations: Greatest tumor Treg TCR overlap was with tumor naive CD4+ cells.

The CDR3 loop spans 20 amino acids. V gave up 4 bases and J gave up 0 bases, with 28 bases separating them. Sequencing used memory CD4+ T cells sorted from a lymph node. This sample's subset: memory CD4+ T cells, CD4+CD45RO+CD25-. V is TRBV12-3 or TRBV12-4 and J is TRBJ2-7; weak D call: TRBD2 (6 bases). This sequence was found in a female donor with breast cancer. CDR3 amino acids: CASSYRQFLGARGNSYEQYF. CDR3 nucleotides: TGTGCCAGCAGTTACCGACAGTTTCTGGGTGCTCGGGGGAACTCCTACGAGCAGTACTTC.